The T cell receptor beta chain described here comes from a study of beta chain features in type 1 diabetes. Sequencing targeted expressed TCRB transcripts, as all isolated RNA had been reverse transcribed. Clones were read by immunoSEQ multiplex PCR, and TCRdb kept only the in-frame ones, dropping some. The sample holds hundreds of thousands of clones, around 15% seen once. Overall study results and limits: All four CD4+ subsets from Type 1 diabetes patients carried moderately but significantly shorter TCRB CDR3s. Within the patient group, naive, central memory and Treg TCRB repertoires appeared more similar to each other than within healthy donors. VDJ junctions from type 1 diabetes patients carried fewer insertions and larger deletions.

This clone turned up a few times. Its antigen is undetermined. Sample: naive CD4+ T cells from blood. This sequence originates from a man between 18 and 35 years old with type 1 diabetes.

The CDR3 reads CASSLVGDEAFF. CDR3 sequence (DNA): TGCGCCAGCAGCTTGGTTGGGGATGAAGCTTTCTTT. J is TRBJ1-1 and V is TRBV5-1, with D unclear. The CDR3 length is 12 residues. V was trimmed by 0 bases and J by 7 bases, leaving 7 bases between them. Looked up from germline, CDR1 is SGHRS and CDR2 is YFSETQ.